One and the same sample provided the 27 T cell receptor beta chains below, sequenced in a study of blood T cell repertoires in COVID-19. The method was immunoSEQ multiplex PCR; TCRdb's version includes in-frame clones alone and lacks a portion of them. The table has some 190,000 clones, 76% seen once. The sequencing sample was made of PBMCs or T cells enriched from blood (not recorded which). The receptors were sampled from a woman between 45 and 65 years old with acute COVID-19.

In nucleotides, the CDR3 is TGTGCCAGTAGTATTCTGGGGCATGACTCACCCCTCCACTTT. It translates to CASSILGHDSPLHF. The rearrangement joins TRBV19 to TRBJ1-6; tentative D call: TRBD1 (5 bases). The CDR3 length is 14 residues. Germline V CDR1 and CDR2: LNHDA, SQIVND (reference sequence). Trimming pared 3 bases from V and 10 bases from J, leaving 13 bases between.

The chain couples TRBV20-1 to TRBJ2-7; the D gene is possibly TRBD2 (6 bases). Trimming removed 6 bases from V and 3 bases from J, with 9 bases in between. This CDR3 comprises 11 residues. Germline V gene sequence: CDR1 DFQATT, CDR2 SNEGSKA (reference sequence). The CDR3 sequence is CSAQGGYEQYV. DNA for the CDR3: TGCAGTGCCCAGGGAGGCTACGAGCAGTACGTC.

The gene calls are TRBV6-2 or TRBV6-3 and TRBJ1-5; the D gene is possibly TRBD1 (6 bases). Between the trimmed V and J ends, which lost 5 bases and 4 bases, there was a span of 12 bases. The germline gives CDR1 MNHEY, CDR2 SVGEGT. CDR3 length equals 14 residues. Here the CDR3 DNA reads TGTGCCAGCAGTGGCCCGAGGGGGAATCAGCCCCAGCATTTT. Translated: CASSGPRGNQPQHF.

The chain recombines TRBV28 with TRBJ1-6, with D possibly matching TRBD1 (5 bases). This CDR3 has 15 amino acids. With 6 bases removed from V and 10 bases from J, the gap between germline ends came to 19 bases. Germline assignment: CDR1 MDHEN and CDR2 SYDVKM. This CDR3 is CASSPRRGSISPLHF. For the CDR3, the DNA is TGTGCCAGCAGCCCACGTAGGGGTAGTATATCACCCCTCCACTTT.

The chain has TRBV12-3 or TRBV12-4 and TRBJ1-1, with D unresolved. Deletions cut 3 bases from V and 4 bases from J, with 3 bases between. This CDR3 comprises 11 residues. This CDR3 reads CASSFSTEAFF. In DNA form, the CDR3 reads TGTGCCAGCAGTTTCTCCACTGAAGCTTTCTTT.

This clone was seen only a few times. The rearrangement joins TRBV11-2 to TRBJ1-1; D perhaps matches TRBD1 (6 bases). The CDR3 has 13 amino acids. Trimming pared 3 bases from V and 11 bases from J, leaving 16 bases between. Germline CDR1 and CDR2: SGHAT and FQNNGV. The CDR3 coding sequence is TGTGCCAGCAGCTTGGATAACAGGGTTGGGGCTTTCTTT. It yields the protein CASSLDNRVGAFF.

This clone was counted once. The rearrangement joins TRBV6-2 or TRBV6-3 to TRBJ2-7, with TRBD2 matching 7 bases. The V gene's germline CDR1 is MNHEY and CDR2 SVGEGT. V was pared by 5 bases and J by 2 bases, with 0 bases of the junction left unmatched. CDR3 length: 12 amino acids. This chain's CDR3 is CASSGGAYEQYV. In DNA form, the CDR3 reads TGTGCCAGCAGTGGGGGGGCCTACGAGCAGTACGTC.

The V call is TRBV3-1 (or the pseudogene TRBV3-2), the J call TRBJ2-5; a possible D gene is TRBD2 (6 bases). This CDR3 has 16 amino acids. V gave up 2 bases and J gave up 2 bases, with 15 bases separating them. Germline assignment: CDR1 LGHDT and CDR2 YNNKEL (reference sequence). The chain's CDR3 is CASSQRGGDRQETQYF. As DNA, the CDR3 is TGTGCCAGCAGCCAACGTGGAGGGGACCGGCAAGAGACCCAGTACTTC.

The CDR3 region has the DNA TGTGCCAGCAGGACAAGCGGGGTTGGTTTTGGTGAGCAGTTCTTC. Protein: CASRTSGVGFGEQFF. The chain uses TRBV6-5 and TRBJ2-1; the match to TRBD2 covers 7 bases. This CDR3 has 15 amino acids. V gave up 6 bases and J gave up 9 bases; unmatched junction bases: 14. CDR1 and CDR2 (germline): MNHEY, SVGAGI.

The chain links TRBV11-2 to TRBJ1-6, with D uncertain. Trimming shortened V by 9 bases and J by 7 bases, and 13 bases separated the two germline ends. The CDR3 consists of 13 residues. Germline V CDR1 and CDR2: SGHAT, FQNNGV. CDR3: CASARVRNSPLHF. The CDR3 DNA reads TGTGCCAGTGCGCGGGTGAGGAATTCACCCCTCCACTTT. Using reference TRBV11-2 and TRBJ1-6 for the parts outside the CDR3, the full variable domain is EAGVAQSPRYKIIEKRQSVAFWCNPISGHATLYWYQQILGQGPKLLIQFQNNGVVDDSQLPKDRFSAERLKGVDSTLKIQPAKLEDSAVYLCASARVRNSPLHFGNGTRLTVT.

The chain combines TRBV13 with TRBJ2-2; 10 bases are a match to TRBD2. Trimming took 6 bases from V and 6 from J; bases not matched to a gene: 4. Looked up from germline, CDR1 is PRHDT and CDR2 is FYEKMQ (reference sequence). The CDR3 sequence is 14 residues long. CDR3 residues: CASRRAGGPGELFF. For the CDR3, the DNA is TGTGCCAGCAGACGAGCGGGGGGGCCCGGGGAGCTGTTTTTT.

This clone was observed once. The V call is TRBV9, the J call TRBJ1-4, with D possibly being TRBD1 (5 bases). The germline CDR1 and CDR2 sequences are SGDLS and YYNGEE. V was pared by 4 bases and J by 11 bases, with 33 bases between. This CDR3 is built from 19 residues. CDR3 loop: CASSSPLTSVGGVSGKLFF. CDR3 bases: TGTGCCAGCAGCTCCCCATTAACCTCGGTGGGGGGGGTGAGTGGTAAACTGTTTTTT.

The V gene is TRBV2, the J gene TRBJ2-3; TRBD1 agrees at 10 bases. This CDR3 is 14 amino acids long. Trimming removed 7 bases from V and 3 bases from J; junction bases left unmatched: 4. From germline, CDR1 is SNHLY and CDR2 FYNNEI. The DNA for the CDR3 is TGTGCCAGCAACCGGGACAGGGGAACAGATACGCAGTATTTT. Amino acids: CASNRDRGTDTQYF.

This clone was detected once. The chain uses TRBV6-5 and TRBJ1-4, with D possibly being TRBD1 (6 bases). The CDR3 totals 16 residues. Germline values: CDR1 MNHEY, CDR2 SVGAGI. V was cut by 2 bases and J by 1 base, with 11 bases left in between. This chain's CDR3 is CASSYATGRTNEKLFF. CDR3 nucleotide sequence: TGTGCCAGCAGTTACGCCACAGGGAGAACTAATGAAAAACTGTTTTTT.

The chain recombines TRBV3-1 (or the pseudogene TRBV3-2) with TRBJ1-5; possible D gene TRBD1, 5 bases. The germline gives CDR1 LGHDT, CDR2 YNNKEL (reference sequence). There are 14 residues in the CDR3. The germline V and J ends were trimmed by 3 bases and 5 bases, with 11 bases remaining between them. The CDR3 sequence: CASSQTSGDQPQHF. CDR3 bases: TGTGCCAGCAGCCAGACATCGGGGGATCAGCCCCAGCATTTT.

This sequence joins TRBV7-8 and TRBJ1-1; perhaps TRBD1 as D (6 bases). Deletions cut 4 bases from V and 0 bases from J, with 18 bases between. This CDR3 is 17 amino acids long. CDR1 SGHVS and CDR2 FQNEAQ come from the germline V gene. The CDR3 loop is CASSSPGAGALNTEAFF. The CDR3 DNA reads TGTGCCAGCAGCTCCCCCGGGGCAGGGGCCTTGAACACTGAAGCTTTCTTT.

The rearrangement links TRBV4-2 to TRBJ1-2; TRBD1 matches 7 bases. In germline, CDR1 is LGHNA, CDR2 YNFKEQ. The CDR3 sequence is 14 residues long. The junction had 4 bases not matched to a gene; V was cut back by 0 bases and J by 6 bases. CDR3 sequence: CASSQDRGVNGYTF. CDR3 in DNA: TGTGCCAGCAGCCAAGACAGGGGGGTTAATGGCTACACCTTC.

This clone was recorded many times. The V call is TRBV19, the J call TRBJ2-5; a weak D match, TRBD1 (5 bases). The CDR3 loop spans 14 amino acids. V was cut by 4 bases and J by 5 bases, with 14 bases left in between. CDR1 and CDR2 from the germline V gene are LNHDA and SQIVND (reference sequence). CDR3 loop: CASSRSQGRETQYF. The CDR3 nucleotides read TGTGCCAGTAGTAGATCTCAGGGTAGGGAGACCCAGTACTTC.

The rearrangement links TRBV29-1 to TRBJ1-1; TRBD1 matches at 7 bases. The germline V gene has CDR1 SQVTM and CDR2 ANQGSEA. The CDR3 length is 13 residues. J was trimmed by 2 bases and V by 3 bases; bases with no gene match: 3. The CDR3 DNA reads TGCAGCGTTGACAAGGGGGCTAACACTGAAGCTTTCTTT. As protein: CSVDKGANTEAFF. Full variable domain (outside the CDR3, taken from reference TRBV29-1 and TRBJ1-1): SAVISQKPSRDICQRGTSLTIQCQVDSQVTMMFWYRQQPGQSLTLIATANQGSEATYESGFVIDKFPISRPNLTFSTLTVSNMSPEDSSIYLCSVDKGANTEAFFGQGTRLTVV.

The rearrangement joins TRBV5-5 to TRBJ1-2, with 7 bases identical to TRBD1. The CDR3 runs 15 residues. Germline trimming cut 1 base from V and 7 bases from J; bases unmatched to any gene: 10. Germline V gene lookup returns CDR1 SGHKS and CDR2 YYEKEE (reference sequence). CDR3 DNA sequence: TGTGCCAGCAGCTTGACGGGGAAGGGGGCCCGTGGCTACACCTTC. Amino acids: CASSLTGKGARGYTF.

This sequence joins TRBV7-9 and TRBJ2-3; 11 nucleotides agree with TRBD1. The CDR3 has 15 amino acids. Trimming at V came to 5 bases and at J to 1 base, leaving 2 bases not matched to a gene. Germline values: CDR1 SEHNR, CDR2 FQNEAQ (reference sequence). The CDR3 is CASSPGQGGTDTQYF. Here the CDR3 DNA reads TGTGCCAGCAGCCCGGGACAGGGGGGCACAGATACGCAGTATTTT. The complete variable domain, with remaining parts taken from reference TRBV7-9 and TRBJ2-3, reads DTGVSQNPRHKITKRGQNVTFRCDPISEHNRLYWYRQTLGQGPEFLTYFQNEAQLEKSRLLSDRFSAERPKGSFSTLEIQRTEQGDSAMYLCASSPGQGGTDTQYFGPGTRLTVL.

This clone was seen a few times. This chain joins TRBV27 and TRBJ1-5; D perhaps matches TRBD1 (5 bases). The CDR3 spans 15 residues. Germline-derived CDR1 and CDR2 are MNHEY and SMNVEV (reference sequence). The V end lost 4 bases, the J end lost 6 bases, and 16 bases lay between the germline ends. In DNA form, the CDR3 reads TGTGCCAGCAGTTCGGCCCTCGGGGGGGGTCAGCCCCAGCATTTT. This sequence encodes CASSSALGGGQPQHF.

The V call is TRBV2, the J call TRBJ1-5, with D perhaps matching TRBD1 (6 bases). The germline V and J ends were trimmed by 2 bases and 10 bases, with 15 bases remaining between them. The CDR3 spans 14 residues. Per the germline V gene, CDR1 is SNHLY and CDR2 is FYNNEI. The CDR3 bases are TGTGCCAGCAGTGAAACCAGGGGAGGGGGACCCCAGCATTTT. Its protein is CASSETRGGGPQHF.

This clone occurred many times. The V call is TRBV2, the J call TRBJ1-4; no reliable D call. The V end lost 5 bases, the J end lost 5 bases, and 6 bases lay between the germline ends. The CDR3 runs 12 residues. Per germline, CDR1 SNHLY and CDR2 FYNNEI. For the CDR3, the DNA is TGTGCCAGCAGTCAACAGAATGAAAAACTGTTTTTT. Residues: CASSQQNEKLFF.

The rearrangement uses TRBV3-1 (or the pseudogene TRBV3-2) and TRBJ2-6; tentative D call: TRBD2 (5 bases). This CDR3 contains 15 residues. With 2 bases removed from V and 2 bases from J, the gap between germline ends came to 7 bases. Per germline, CDR1 LGHDT and CDR2 YNNKEL (reference sequence). CDR3 amino acids: CASSQRGAGANVLTF. CDR3 nucleotide sequence: TGTGCCAGCAGCCAACGGGGAGCTGGGGCCAACGTCCTGACTTTC.

The table lists this clone with a count of one. This chain uses TRBV7-6 with TRBJ2-2; 12 bases map to TRBD2. V gave up 5 bases and J gave up 2 bases; unmatched junction bases: 6. The CDR3 loop spans 17 amino acids. The germline V gene has CDR1 SGHVS and CDR2 FNYEAQ. CDR3 sequence (DNA): TGTGCCAGCAGCATCCTAGCGGGGGGGCGAAACACCGGGGAGCTGTTTTTT. As protein: CASSILAGGRNTGELFF.

The rearrangement joins TRBV7-2 to TRBJ2-5; maybe TRBD2 (5 bases). Trimming cost V 5 bases and J 3 bases, with 10 bases left between them. CDR1 and CDR2 from the germline V gene are SGHTA and FQGNSA. The CDR3 is made up of 13 amino acids. In nucleotides, the CDR3 is TGTGCCAGCAGCCCAACTAGAAAAGAGACCCAGTACTTC. Its protein is CASSPTRKETQYF.